These T cell receptor beta chains were read from a single sample in a study of blood T cell repertoires in COVID-19. Some clones are missing from TCRdb's copy, which holds only in-frame ones; the method was immunoSEQ multiplex PCR. The repertoire holds 95,000 to 130,000 clones, 90% seen once, with 1.8% in the top ten. The sample taken for sequencing was peripheral blood. These receptor sequences come from a human donor with active COVID-19. The donor label of this sample is uncertain. The CDR3 runs from the conserved cysteine through the conserved F or W. D genes are given only for firm matches. Size is omitted from some rows. Given values are once, few, many or a class for expanded clones.

length | J | size | D | V | CDR3 | DNA
14 | TRBJ2-7 | . | . | TRBV7-9 | CASSQLDSPYEQYF | TGTGCCAGCAGCCAATTGGACAGCCCCTACGAGCAGTACTTC
14 | TRBJ2-7 | . | . | TRBV27 | CASSFGGLPSEQYF | TGTGCCAGCAGTTTCGGGGGACTCCCTTCCGAGCAGTACTTC
13 | TRBJ2-5 | . | . | TRBV19 | CASSISGGETQYF | TGTGCCAGTAGTATTAGTGGCGGAGAGACCCAGTACTTC
14 | TRBJ1-6 | . | . | TRBV6-6 | CASSPGSYNSPLHF | TGTGCCAGCAGTCCAGGTTCCTATAATTCACCCCTCCACTTT
14 | TRBJ2-7 | . | . | TRBV19 | CASSIGGGAGEQYF | TGTGCCAGTAGTATAGGAGGGGGGGCCGGCGAGCAGTACTTC
13 | TRBJ2-1 | . | . | TRBV19 | CASSIVEGHEQFF | TGTGCCAGTAGTATAGTCGAGGGCCATGAGCAGTTCTTC
15 | TRBJ2-1 | . | TRBD2 | TRBV5-1 | CASSFGGGAYNEQFF | TGCGCCAGCAGCTTTGGCGGGGGGGCCTACAATGAGCAGTTCTTC
15 | TRBJ1-4 | . | TRBD1 | TRBV6-5 | CASSYQGGTNEKLFF | TGTGCCAGCAGTTACCAGGGGGGAACTAATGAAAAACTGTTTTTT
14 | TRBJ1-5 | . | . | TRBV6-5 | CASSLRGGNQPQHF | TGTGCCAGCAGTCTCAGGGGCGGCAATCAGCCCCAGCATTTT
15 | TRBJ1-2 | . | . | TRBV18 | CASSPQGPGVYGYTF | TGTGCCAGCTCACCACAGGGTCCCGGGGTCTATGGCTACACCTTC
13 | TRBJ1-5 | . | . | TRBV11-2 | CASSLNSFEPQHF | TGTGCCAGCAGCCTCAACAGTTTCGAGCCCCAGCATTTT
15 | TRBJ2-3 | . | . | TRBV7-3 | CASSRTGGTTDTQYF | TGTGCCAGCAGCCGAACTGGGGGGACCACAGATACGCAGTATTTT
13 | TRBJ1-6 | . | TRBD1 | TRBV5-4 | CASSLQGDPPLHF | TGTGCCAGCAGCTTGCAGGGGGATCCACCCCTCCACTTT
13 | TRBJ2-1 | . | . | TRBV27 | CASSLSSGFEQFF | TGTGCCAGCAGTTTATCATCAGGGTTTGAGCAGTTCTTC
16 | TRBJ1-1 | . | . | TRBV7-2 | CASSLAAGGGGTEAFF | TGTGCCAGCAGCTTAGCGGCCGGGGGAGGGGGCACTGAAGCTTTCTTT
19 | TRBJ2-3 | . | TRBD1 | TRBV7-9 | CASTVRAPSTGGATDTQYF | TGTGCCAGCACCGTACGCGCCCCTTCCACAGGGGGCGCGACAGATACGCAGTATTTT
17 | TRBJ1-2 | . | TRBD1 | TRBV7-9 | CASSRIGGQDRGSGYTF | TGTGCCAGCAGCCGAATTGGAGGCCAAGACAGGGGGAGCGGCTACACCTTC
14 | TRBJ2-1 | once | . | TRBV5-5 | CASSLWYSLNEQFF | TGTGCCAGCAGCTTGTGGTACAGCTTGAATGAGCAGTTCTTC
13 | TRBJ1-1 | . | . | TRBV9 | CASSVVQTGEAFF | TGTGCCAGCAGCGTAGTACAGACAGGTGAAGCTTTCTTT
16 | TRBJ2-6 | . | . | TRBV18 | CASSLDRRSGANVLTF | TGTGCCAGCTCACTAGACAGGCGCTCTGGGGCCAACGTCCTGACTTTC
11 | TRBJ1-5 | . | . | TRBV20-1 | CSARGGQPQHF | TGCAGTGCTAGGGGGGGGCAGCCCCAGCATTTT
15 | TRBJ1-5 | . | TRBD1 | TRBV28 | CASSAGGPSNQPQHF | TGTGCCAGCAGTGCAGGGGGGCCTAGCAATCAGCCCCAGCATTTT
13 | TRBJ2-7 | . | TRBD1 | TRBV5-1 | CASSPGQMYEQYF | TGCGCCAGCAGCCCGGGACAGATGTACGAGCAGTACTTC
17 | TRBJ2-6 | . | TRBD1 | TRBV5-1 | CASSLRPTGTGANVLTF | TGCGCCAGCAGCCTCAGACCGACAGGGACGGGGGCCAACGTCCTGACTTTC
17 | TRBJ2-3 | . | TRBD2 | TRBV7-8 | CASSARLAGGLADTQYF | TGTGCCAGCAGCGCTCGACTAGCGGGGGGGCTGGCAGATACGCAGTATTTT
11 | TRBJ2-1 | . | . | TRBV11-3 | CASSLSNEQFF | TGTGCCAGCAGCTTGAGCAATGAGCAGTTCTTC
12 | TRBJ2-1 | few | . | TRBV3-1/TRBV3-2 | CASIHSDNEQFF | TGTGCCAGCATCCATTCCGACAATGAGCAGTTCTTC
14 | TRBJ1-6 | . | . | TRBV19 | CASSQGPGKSPLHF | TGTGCCAGTAGTCAGGGTCCTGGGAAATCACCCCTCCACTTT
12 | TRBJ1-2 | . | . | TRBV5-4 | CASSLGQDGYTF | TGTGCCAGCAGCCTGGGACAAGATGGCTACACCTTC
14 | TRBJ2-5 | . | . | TRBV6-2/TRBV6-3 | CASSYGTLMETQYF | TGTGCCAGCAGTTACGGGACTTTAATGGAGACCCAGTACTTC
16 | TRBJ1-6 | few | TRBD1 | TRBV15 | CATSRGDRGGNSPLHF | TGTGCCACCAGCAGGGGGGACAGGGGTGGGAATTCACCCCTCCACTTT
14 | TRBJ2-7 | . | . | TRBV7-2 | CASSLATGSYEQYF | TGTGCCAGCAGCTTAGCTACAGGGTCTTACGAGCAGTACTTC
17 | TRBJ2-2 | . | TRBD1 | TRBV2 | CASSEALSGGFPGELFF | TGTGCCAGCAGTGAAGCTCTCTCAGGGGGCTTTCCCGGGGAGCTGTTTTTT
13 | TRBJ1-1 | . | TRBD1 | TRBV11-2 | CASTSTGDTEAFF | TGTGCCAGCACATCGACAGGGGACACTGAAGCTTTCTTT
11 | TRBJ2-7 | . | . | TRBV12-3/TRBV12-4 | CASSLADEQYF | TGTGCCAGCAGTTTAGCCGACGAGCAGTACTTC
14 | TRBJ1-2 | . | TRBD1 | TRBV28 | CASSLQGAEWGYTF | TGTGCCAGCAGTCTCCAGGGGGCGGAGTGGGGCTACACCTTC
14 | TRBJ1-1 | . | . | TRBV28 | CASSYEGGPKAAFF | TGTGCCAGCAGTTATGAGGGGGGGCCGAAGGCAGCTTTCTTT
20 | TRBJ2-3 | once | TRBD2 | TRBV27 | CASSFRTSGGTASSTDTQYF | TGTGCCAGCAGTTTTCGGACTAGCGGGGGGACCGCTTCTAGCACAGATACGCAGTATTTT
15 | TRBJ1-3 | once | . | TRBV5-4 | CASSLAGNSGNTIYF | TGTGCCAGCAGCCTCGCGGGTAACTCTGGAAACACCATATATTTT
12 | TRBJ2-7 | few | . | TRBV5-6 | CASSHLTYEQYF | TGTGCCAGCAGCCACCTGACTTACGAGCAGTACTTC
14 | TRBJ1-4 | . | . | TRBV6-6 | CASSYSDWGGGLFF | TGTGCCAGCAGTTACTCGGATTGGGGCGGTGGGCTGTTTTTT
15 | TRBJ2-7 | . | TRBD1 | TRBV7-9 | CASSLKDRGSYEQYF | TGTGCCAGCAGCTTGAAGGACAGGGGCTCCTACGAGCAGTACTTC
14 | TRBJ1-2 | . | . | TRBV5-4 | CASSFGGASYGYTF | TGTGCCAGCAGCTTTGGAGGGGCGAGCTATGGCTACACCTTC
12 | TRBJ2-7 | . | . | TRBV12-5 | CASGFLDYEQYF | TGTGCTAGTGGTTTCTTAGACTACGAGCAGTACTTC
13 | TRBJ1-1 | . | TRBD1 | TRBV12-3/TRBV12-4 | CASSYRGQAEAFF | TGTGCCAGCTCCTACAGGGGTCAGGCTGAAGCTTTCTTT
20 | TRBJ1-6 | . | TRBD1 | TRBV4-3 | CASSQEWDRGLSSYNSPLHF | TGCGCCAGCAGCCAAGAATGGGACAGGGGGTTAAGCTCCTATAATTCACCCCTCCACTTT